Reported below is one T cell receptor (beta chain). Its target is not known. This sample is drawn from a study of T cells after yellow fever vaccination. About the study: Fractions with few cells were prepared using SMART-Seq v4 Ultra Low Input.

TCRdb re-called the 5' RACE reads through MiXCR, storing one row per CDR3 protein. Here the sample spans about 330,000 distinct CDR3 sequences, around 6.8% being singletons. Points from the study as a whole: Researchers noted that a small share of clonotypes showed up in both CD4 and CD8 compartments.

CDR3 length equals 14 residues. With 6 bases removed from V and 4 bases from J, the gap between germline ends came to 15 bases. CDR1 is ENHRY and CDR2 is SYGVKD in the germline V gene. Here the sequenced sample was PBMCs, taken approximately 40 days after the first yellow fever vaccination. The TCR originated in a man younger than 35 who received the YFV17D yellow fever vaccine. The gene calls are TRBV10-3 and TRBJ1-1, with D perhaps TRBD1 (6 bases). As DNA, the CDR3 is TGTGCCATCAGAGCCCGGGGGGGGCCCACTGAAGCTTTCTTT. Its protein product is CAIRARGGPTEAFF.